A selection of T cell receptor beta chains follows, all from one sample in a study of human T cells and chemical hapten exposure. TCRdb recomputed calls from the RACE reads with MiXCR, one row per CDR3 protein. Of 300,000 to 350,000 distinct CDR3 sequences in the sample, around 7% are singletons; the top ten hold 7.5% to 9%. Sequencing used whole blood, obtained in connection with sensitization to the hapten diphenylcyclopropenone (DPC). All receptors derive from a young woman with alopecia areata. Some clones in this sample may be carry-over from other donors' samples. CDR3s include the opening cysteine and the closing phenylalanine or tryptophan. Fields, in order: V gene, clone size, CDR3 protein. Clone size is shown for a subset of rows, as once, few, many or a class of expanded clone.

TRBV3-1	few	CASSQDPRGKGQPQHF
TRBV6-5	few	CASSYSRKSGGNYGYTF
TRBV7-8	NA	CASSPGQGYEKLFF
TRBV18	many	CASSSLAGLASEQYF
TRBV29-1	few	CSAGTSGDYYNEQFF
TRBV27	few	CASSHDIFTEAFF
TRBV20-1	NA	CSAGDRLTDTQYF
TRBV6-2/TRBV6-3	few	CASSRDSRVTGELFF
TRBV20-1	few	CSATGTRSTDTQYF
TRBV7-2	NA	CASSLAQGRYEQYF
TRBV12-5	many	CASGLRDRGPEAFF
TRBV7-2	NA	CASSLPYGAGELFF
TRBV2	NA	CASSASETQYF
TRBV9	many	CASSVALESTDTQYF
TRBV27	few	CASSFLDFGYTF
TRBV27	NA	CASSSSGPPNNEQFF
TRBV7-9	many	CASSPGGSSYNSPLHF
TRBV18	NA	CASSQGTGGFPLNTEAFF
TRBV3-1	few	CASSQVAGARTDTQYF